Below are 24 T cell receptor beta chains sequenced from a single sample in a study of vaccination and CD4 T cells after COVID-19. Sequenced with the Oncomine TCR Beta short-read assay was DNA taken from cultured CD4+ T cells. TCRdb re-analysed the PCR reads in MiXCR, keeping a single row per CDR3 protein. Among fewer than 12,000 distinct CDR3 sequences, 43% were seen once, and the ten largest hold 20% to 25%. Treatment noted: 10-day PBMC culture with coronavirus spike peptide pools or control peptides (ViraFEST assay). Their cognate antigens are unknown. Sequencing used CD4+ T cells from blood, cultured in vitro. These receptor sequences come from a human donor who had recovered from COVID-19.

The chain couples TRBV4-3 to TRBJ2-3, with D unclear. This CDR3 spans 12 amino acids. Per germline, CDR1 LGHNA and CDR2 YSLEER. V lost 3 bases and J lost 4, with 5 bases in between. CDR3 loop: CASSHRADTQYF. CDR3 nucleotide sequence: TGCGCCAGCAGCCACCGAGCAGATACGCAGTATTTT.

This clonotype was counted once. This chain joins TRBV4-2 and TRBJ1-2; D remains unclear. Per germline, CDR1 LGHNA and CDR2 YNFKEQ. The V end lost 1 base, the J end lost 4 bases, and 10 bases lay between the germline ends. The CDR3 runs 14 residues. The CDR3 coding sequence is TGTGCCAGCAGCCAAGGGACCGGGCTCTATGGCTACACCTTC. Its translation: CASSQGTGLYGYTF.

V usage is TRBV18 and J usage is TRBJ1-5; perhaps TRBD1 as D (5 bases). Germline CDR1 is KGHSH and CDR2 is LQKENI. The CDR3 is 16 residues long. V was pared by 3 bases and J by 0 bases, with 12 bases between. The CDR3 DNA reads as TGTGCCAGCTCACCCCCGGGGGATTATAGCAATCAGCCCCAGCATTTT. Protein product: CASSPPGDYSNQPQHF. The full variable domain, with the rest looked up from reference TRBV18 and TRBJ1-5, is NAGVMQNPRHLVRRRGQEARLRCSPMKGHSHVYWYRQLPEEGLKFMVYLQKENIIDESGMPKERFSAEFPKEGPSILRIQQVVRGDSAAYFCASSPPGDYSNQPQHFGDGTRLSIL.

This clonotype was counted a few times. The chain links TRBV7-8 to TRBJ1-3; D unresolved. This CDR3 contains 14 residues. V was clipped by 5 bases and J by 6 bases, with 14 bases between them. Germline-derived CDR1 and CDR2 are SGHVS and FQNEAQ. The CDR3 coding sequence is TGTGCCAGCAGCCAAAACCTATGGGTAAACACCATATATTTT. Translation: CASSQNLWVNTIYF.

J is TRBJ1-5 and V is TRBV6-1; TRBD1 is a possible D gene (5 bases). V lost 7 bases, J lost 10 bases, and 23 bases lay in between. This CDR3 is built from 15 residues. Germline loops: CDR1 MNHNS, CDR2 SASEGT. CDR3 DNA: TGTGCCAGCAAGCTATCTACGGACAAGGGCGTACCCCAGCATTTT. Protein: CASKLSTDKGVPQHF.

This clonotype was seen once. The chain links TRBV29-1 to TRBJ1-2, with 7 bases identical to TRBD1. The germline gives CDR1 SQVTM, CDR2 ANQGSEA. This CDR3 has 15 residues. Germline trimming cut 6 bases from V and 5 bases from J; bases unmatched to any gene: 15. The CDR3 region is CSVAKGQPFIYGYTF. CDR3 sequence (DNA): TGCAGCGTCGCAAAGGGACAGCCCTTCATATATGGCTACACCTTC.

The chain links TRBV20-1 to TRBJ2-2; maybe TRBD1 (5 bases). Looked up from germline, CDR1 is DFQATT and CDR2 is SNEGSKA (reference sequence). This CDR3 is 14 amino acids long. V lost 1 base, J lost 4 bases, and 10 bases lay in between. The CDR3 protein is CSARAPGLTGELFF. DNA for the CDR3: TGCAGTGCTAGAGCCCCAGGGCTCACCGGGGAGCTGTTTTTT.

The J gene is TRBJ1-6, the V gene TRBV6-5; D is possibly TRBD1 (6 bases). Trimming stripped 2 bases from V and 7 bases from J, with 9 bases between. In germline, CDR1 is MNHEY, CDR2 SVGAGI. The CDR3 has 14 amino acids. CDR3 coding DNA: TGTGCCAGCAGTTACGGGGGGCAAAATTCACCCCTCCACTTT. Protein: CASSYGGQNSPLHF.

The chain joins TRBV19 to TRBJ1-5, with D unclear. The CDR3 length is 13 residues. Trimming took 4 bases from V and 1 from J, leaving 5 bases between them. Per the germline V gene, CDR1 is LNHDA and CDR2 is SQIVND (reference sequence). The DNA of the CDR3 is TGTGCCAGTAGTAGCTGGAGCAATCAGCCCCAGCATTTT. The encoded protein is CASSSWSNQPQHF.

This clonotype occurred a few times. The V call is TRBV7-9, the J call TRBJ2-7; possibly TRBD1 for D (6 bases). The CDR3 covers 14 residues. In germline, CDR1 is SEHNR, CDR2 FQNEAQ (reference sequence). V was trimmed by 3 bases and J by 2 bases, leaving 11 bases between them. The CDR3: CASSFGTPPYEQYF. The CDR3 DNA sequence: TGTGCCAGCAGCTTTGGGACACCTCCCTACGAGCAGTACTTC.

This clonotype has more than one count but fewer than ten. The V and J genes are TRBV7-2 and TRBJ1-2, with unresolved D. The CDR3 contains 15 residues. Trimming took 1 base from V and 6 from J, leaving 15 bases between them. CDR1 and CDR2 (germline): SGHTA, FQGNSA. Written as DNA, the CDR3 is TGTGCCAGCAGCTTAGATTGGTCTGCCCGAGATGGCTACACCTTC. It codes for CASSLDWSARDGYTF.

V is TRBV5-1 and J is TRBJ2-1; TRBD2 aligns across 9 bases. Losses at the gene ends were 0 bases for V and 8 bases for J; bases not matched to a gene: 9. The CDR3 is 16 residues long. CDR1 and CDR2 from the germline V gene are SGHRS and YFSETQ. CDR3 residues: CASSLAKAGGLYEQFF. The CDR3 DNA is TGCGCCAGCAGCTTGGCCAAGGCGGGGGGGCTGTATGAGCAGTTCTTC.

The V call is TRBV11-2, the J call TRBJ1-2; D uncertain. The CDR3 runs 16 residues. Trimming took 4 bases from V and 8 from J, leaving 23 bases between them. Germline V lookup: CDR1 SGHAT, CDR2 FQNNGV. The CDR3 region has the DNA TGTGCCAGCAGCTCTGCGACACGGCCCTATGAATTCGGCTACACCTTC. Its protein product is CASSSATRPYEFGYTF.

The CDR3: CASSYGQGREQYF. In nucleotides, the CDR3 is TGTGCCAGCAGCTATGGACAGGGGAGAGAGCAGTACTTC. The V call is TRBV5-6, the J call TRBJ2-7; TRBD1 agrees at 9 bases. The junction had 5 bases not matched to a gene; V was cut back by 3 bases and J by 7 bases. Germline CDR1 reads SGHDT; CDR2 reads YYEEEE. CDR3 size: 13 residues.

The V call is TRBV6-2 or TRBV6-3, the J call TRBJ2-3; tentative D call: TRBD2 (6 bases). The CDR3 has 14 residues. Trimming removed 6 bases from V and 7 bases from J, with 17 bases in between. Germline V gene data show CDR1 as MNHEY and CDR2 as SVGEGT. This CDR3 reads CASRGTASRNTQYF. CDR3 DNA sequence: TGTGCCAGCAGAGGGACTGCATCCAGGAATACGCAGTATTTT.

The CDR3 protein is CASSYSGTLNTEAFF. CDR3 sequence (DNA): TGTGCCAGCAGTTACTCCGGGACACTCAACACTGAAGCTTTCTTT. This chain joins TRBV6-2 or TRBV6-3 and TRBJ1-1; TRBD1 might be the D (6 bases). Germline loops: CDR1 MNHEY, CDR2 SVGEGT. V lost 0 bases and J 2 bases, leaving 10 bases between the germline ends. This CDR3 has 15 residues.

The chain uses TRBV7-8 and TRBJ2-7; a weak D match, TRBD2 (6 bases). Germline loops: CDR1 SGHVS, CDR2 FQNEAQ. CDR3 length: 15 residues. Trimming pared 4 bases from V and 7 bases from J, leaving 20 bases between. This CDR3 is CASSSMGGVNLEQYF. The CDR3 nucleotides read TGTGCCAGCAGCTCGATGGGGGGAGTTAATTTAGAGCAGTACTTC.

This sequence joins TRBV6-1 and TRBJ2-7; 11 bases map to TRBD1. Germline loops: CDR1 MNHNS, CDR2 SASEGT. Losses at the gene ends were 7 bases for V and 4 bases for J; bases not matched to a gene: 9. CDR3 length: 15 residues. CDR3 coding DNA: TGTGCCAGCAATACGGGACAGGGGGTTATGTACGAGCAGTACTTC. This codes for CASNTGQGVMYEQYF.

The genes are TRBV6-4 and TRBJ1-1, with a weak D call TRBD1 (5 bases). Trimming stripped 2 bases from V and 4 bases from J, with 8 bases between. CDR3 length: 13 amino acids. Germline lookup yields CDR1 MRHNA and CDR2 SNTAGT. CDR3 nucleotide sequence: TGTGCCAGCAGTGACGACAGCCTCACTGAAGCTTTCTTT. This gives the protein CASSDDSLTEAFF.

CDR3 in amino acids: CASSEPGPQPQHF. CDR3 nucleotide sequence: TGCGCCAGCAGTGAGCCGGGACCTCAGCCCCAGCATTTT. The rearrangement links TRBV10-2 to TRBJ1-5; D may be TRBD1 (5 bases). Germline loops: CDR1 WSHSY, CDR2 SAAADI. The V and J ends lost 2 bases and 6 bases respectively, with 8 bases between them. The CDR3 is made up of 13 amino acids.

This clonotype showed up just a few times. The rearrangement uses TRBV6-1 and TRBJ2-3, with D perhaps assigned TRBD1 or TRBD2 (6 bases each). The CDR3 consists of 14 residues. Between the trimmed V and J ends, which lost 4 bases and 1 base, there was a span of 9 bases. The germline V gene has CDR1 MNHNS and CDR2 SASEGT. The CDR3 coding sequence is TGTGCCAGCAGTGTTAGGGGGGGCACAGATACGCAGTATTTT. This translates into CASSVRGGTDTQYF.

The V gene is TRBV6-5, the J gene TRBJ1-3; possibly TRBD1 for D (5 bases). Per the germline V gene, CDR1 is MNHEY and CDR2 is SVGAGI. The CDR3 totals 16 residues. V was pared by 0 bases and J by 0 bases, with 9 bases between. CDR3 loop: CASSYSWGLSGNTIYF. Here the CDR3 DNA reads TGTGCCAGCAGTTACTCTTGGGGCCTCTCTGGAAACACCATATATTTT.

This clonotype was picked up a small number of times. The CDR3 DNA follows: TGTGCCAGCAGCTTAGACAGGGGGGATCAGCCCCAGCATTTT. Protein sequence: CASSLDRGDQPQHF. The chain employs TRBV7-9 and TRBJ1-5; 8 bases match TRBD1. Germline assignment: CDR1 SEHNR and CDR2 FQNEAQ (reference sequence). Trimming took 1 base from V and 5 from J; bases not matched to a gene: 1. The CDR3 is 14 amino acids.

The CDR3 loop is CASSEARANYGYTF. DNA for the CDR3: TGTGCCAGCAGTGAAGCAAGAGCTAACTATGGCTACACCTTC. The genes are TRBV6-1 and TRBJ1-2; D remains unclear. V was pared by 0 bases and J by 0 bases, with 5 bases between. The CDR3 runs to 14 residues. CDR1 is MNHNS, CDR2 SASEGT, per germline.